This T cell receptor (beta chain) is drawn from a study of CD8 T cells in ankylosing spondylitis. Study-wide findings and caveats: Several highly homologous variants made up a TCR beta motif, and this motif appeared characteristic of ankylosing spondylitis blood. In ankylosing spondylitis patients, matched synovial fluid reportedly showed significant enrichment of disease-linked clones.

TCRdb re-analysed the 5' RACE reads in MiXCR, keeping a single row per CDR3 protein. Of 650,000 to 800,000 distinct CDR3 sequences listed, around 20% were seen once; the top ten hold around 19%. V shed 7 bases and J shed 0 bases, with 12 bases lying between them. Germline CDR1 is SNHLY and CDR2 is FYNNEI. The CDR3 is 14 residues long. Comment on this clonotype: Its antigen is unidentified.

The TCR comes from a male donor with ankylosing spondylitis. Material: blood, either unsorted or a sorted T cell fraction (not recorded which). The chain recombines TRBV2 with TRBJ1-2; D might be TRBD1 (5 bases). The CDR3 loop is CASTPGAPNYGYTF. The CDR3 coding sequence is TGTGCCAGCACCCCCGGGGCTCCTAACTATGGCTACACCTTC.